This T cell receptor (beta chain) was identified in a study of cytomegalovirus exposure and HLA in healthy donors. For the study at large: It was reported in a later analysis that the 100 to 150 validation repertoires used the same platform as the 650 to 800 first-cohort repertoires. Study observations and caveats: A few of the chains that were CMV-associated were confirmed in vitro to be specific for CMV antigens. High sensitivity and specificity were reportedly achieved when the classifier diagnosed cytomegalovirus status.

TCRdb's copy holds only in-frame clones and misses some; the assay was immunoSEQ multiplex PCR. The sample lists over 200,000 clones, 83% seen once, with around 5.5% in the top ten. The CDR3 is 11 residues long. Trimming removed 4 bases from V and 3 bases from J, with 5 bases in between. Germline V gene lookup returns CDR1 SQVTM and CDR2 ANQGSEA. Note on this clone: The antigen remains undetermined.

This TCR came from a woman aged 18-29 years in good health and CMV-seronegative. The chain links TRBV29-1 to TRBJ2-3; D gene uncertain. The sequenced material came from PBMCs. CDR3 coding DNA: TGCAGCGTTGTAAGGACAGATACGCAGTATTTT. Translation: CSVVRTDTQYF.